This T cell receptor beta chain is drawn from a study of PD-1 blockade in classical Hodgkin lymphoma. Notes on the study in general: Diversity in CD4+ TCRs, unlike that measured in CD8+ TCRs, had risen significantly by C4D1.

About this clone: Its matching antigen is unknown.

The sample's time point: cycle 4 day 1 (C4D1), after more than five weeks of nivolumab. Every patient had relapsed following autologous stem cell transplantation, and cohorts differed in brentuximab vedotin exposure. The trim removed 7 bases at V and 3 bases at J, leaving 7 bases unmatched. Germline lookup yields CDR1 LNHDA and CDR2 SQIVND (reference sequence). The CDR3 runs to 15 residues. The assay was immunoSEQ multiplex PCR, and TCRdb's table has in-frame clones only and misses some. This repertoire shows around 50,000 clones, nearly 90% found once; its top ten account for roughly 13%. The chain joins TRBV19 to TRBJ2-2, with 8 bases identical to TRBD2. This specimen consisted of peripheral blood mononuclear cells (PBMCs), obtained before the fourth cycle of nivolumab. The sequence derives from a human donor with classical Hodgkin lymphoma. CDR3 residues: CASTRSGSDTGELFF. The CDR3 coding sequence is TGTGCCAGTACCAGGAGCGGGAGTGACACCGGGGAGCTGTTTTTT. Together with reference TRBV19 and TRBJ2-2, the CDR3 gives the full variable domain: DGGITQSPKYLFRKEGQNVTLSCEQNLNHDAMYWYRQDPGQGLRLIYYSQIVNDFQKGDIAEGYSVSREKKESFPLTVTSAQKNPTAFYLCASTRSGSDTGELFFGEGSRLTVL.